This T cell receptor beta chain stems from a study of blood T cells in healthy people across ages. This clonotype was found a few times. A sample-barcoded 5' primer and a J-beta primer mix were used in a second PCR of about 7 to 12 cycles. Unique molecular identifiers of 12 random nucleotides labeled each cDNA. In TCRdb, the 5' RACE reads were re-called with MiXCR into one record per CDR3 protein. The sample has about 1 million distinct CDR3 sequences, 45% seen once; the top ten hold 18%. The source material was blood. The source of this sequence is a woman aged 55-69 years in good health.

The CDR3 DNA follows: TGCAGTGCTATTTCAGGGGGCGCAGATACGCAGTATTTT. Translation: CSAISGGADTQYF. The V gene is TRBV20-1, the J gene TRBJ2-3; 8 nucleotides line up with TRBD1. This CDR3 region has 13 residues. After removal of 4 bases from V and 4 bases from J, the junction contained 4 bases not matched to a gene. Germline CDR1 DFQATT, CDR2 SNEGSKA (reference sequence).